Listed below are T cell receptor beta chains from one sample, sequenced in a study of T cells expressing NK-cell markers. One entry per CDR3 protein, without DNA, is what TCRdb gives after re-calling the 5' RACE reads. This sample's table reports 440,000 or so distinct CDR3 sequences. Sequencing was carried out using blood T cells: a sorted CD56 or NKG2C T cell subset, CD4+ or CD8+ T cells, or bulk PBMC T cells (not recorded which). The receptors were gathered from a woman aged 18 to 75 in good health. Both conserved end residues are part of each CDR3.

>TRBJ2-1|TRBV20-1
CSAAPGGSYNEQFF
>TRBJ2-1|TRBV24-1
CATRKKGQLPNEQFF
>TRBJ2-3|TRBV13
CASSSRRAGVPHGTDTQYF
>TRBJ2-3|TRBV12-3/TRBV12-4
CASTTGWASGGGTDTQYF
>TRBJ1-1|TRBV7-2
CASSAYSGTGGTEAFF
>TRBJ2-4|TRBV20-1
CSAGTVVGTLAKNIQYF
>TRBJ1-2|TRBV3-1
CASSQDLADYGYTF
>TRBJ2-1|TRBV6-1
CASLSKAGGSRYEQFF
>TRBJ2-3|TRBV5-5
CASSWDRVTDTQYF
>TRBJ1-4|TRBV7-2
CASSSPNEKLFF
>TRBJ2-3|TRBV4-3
CASSQLQGGGDTQYF
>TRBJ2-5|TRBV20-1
CSATTYIQETQYF
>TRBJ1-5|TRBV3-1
CASSEVNSNQPQHF
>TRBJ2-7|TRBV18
CASSGTSGMGEQYF
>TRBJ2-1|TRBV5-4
CASSSGVDNEQFF
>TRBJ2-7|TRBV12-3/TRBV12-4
CASRGSGYEQYF
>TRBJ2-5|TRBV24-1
CATSDGVKPTYQETQYF
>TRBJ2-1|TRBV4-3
CASSQGIGNEQFF
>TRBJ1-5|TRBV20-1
CSARGGTGNNQPQHF
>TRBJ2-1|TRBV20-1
CSARDDWREAYNEQFF
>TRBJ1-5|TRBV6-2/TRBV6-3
CASTTGIGGQPQHF
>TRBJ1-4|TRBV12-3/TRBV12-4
CASSQTGTGGEKLFF
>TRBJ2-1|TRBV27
CASSWLSPREQFF
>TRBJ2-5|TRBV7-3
CASSAQGLGETQYF
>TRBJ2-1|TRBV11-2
CASSLRGGKGNEQFF
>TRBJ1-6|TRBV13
CASSLGASSPLHF
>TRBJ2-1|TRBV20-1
CSASLTSGGTYNEQFF
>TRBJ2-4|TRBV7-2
CASSPRGLHIQYF
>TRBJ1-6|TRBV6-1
CASRTDYNSPLHF
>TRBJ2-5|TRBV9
CASSLEGRIQETQYF
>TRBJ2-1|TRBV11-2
CASSSQISGGPYNEQFF
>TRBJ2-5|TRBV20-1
CSARQGADRETQYF
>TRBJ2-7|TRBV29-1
CSTRPPTSGNWNEQYF
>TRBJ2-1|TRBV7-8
CASSRQGQSYNEQFF
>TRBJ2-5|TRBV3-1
CASSQDSSGGGGTQYF
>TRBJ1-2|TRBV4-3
CASSQDPGHYGYTF
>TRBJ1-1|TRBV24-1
CATLIRQGAFF
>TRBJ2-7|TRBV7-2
CASTTPTSSSYEQYF
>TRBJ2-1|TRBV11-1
CASSYNTGGGEQFF
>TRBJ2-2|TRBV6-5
CASSYWQGNTGELFF
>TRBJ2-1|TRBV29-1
CSVGTVGGNEQFF
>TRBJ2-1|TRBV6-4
CASSDLPGTVNNEQFF
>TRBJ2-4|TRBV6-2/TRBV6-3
CASAPWTSVGSAKNIQYF